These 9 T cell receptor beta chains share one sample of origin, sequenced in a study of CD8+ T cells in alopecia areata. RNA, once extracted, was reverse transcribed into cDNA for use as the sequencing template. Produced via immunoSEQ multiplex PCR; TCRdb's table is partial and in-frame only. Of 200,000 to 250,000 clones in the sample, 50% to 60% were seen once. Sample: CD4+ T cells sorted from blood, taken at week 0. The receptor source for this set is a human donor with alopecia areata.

The CDR3 sequence is CASSPTGGYNEQFF. The CDR3 nucleotides are TGTGCCAGCAGCCCAACAGGGGGCTACAATGAGCAGTTCTTC. The V gene is TRBV11-2, the J gene TRBJ2-1; 8 nucleotides agree with TRBD1. Per germline, CDR1 SGHAT and CDR2 FQNNGV. The CDR3 spans 14 residues. Unmatched junction bases numbered 3, after V lost 5 bases and J lost 3 bases.

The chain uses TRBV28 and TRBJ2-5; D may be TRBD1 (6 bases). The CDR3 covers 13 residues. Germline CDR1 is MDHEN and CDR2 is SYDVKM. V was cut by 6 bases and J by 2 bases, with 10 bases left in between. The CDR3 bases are TGTGCCAGCAGGTTGACAGGACAAGAGACCCAGTACTTC. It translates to CASRLTGQETQYF.

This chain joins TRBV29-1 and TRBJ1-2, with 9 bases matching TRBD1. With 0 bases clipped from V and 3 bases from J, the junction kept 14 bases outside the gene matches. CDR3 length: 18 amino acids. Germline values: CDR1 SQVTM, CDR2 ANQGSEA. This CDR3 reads CSVEDKVGQGPWDYGYTF. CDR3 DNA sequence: TGCAGCGTTGAAGATAAGGTCGGACAGGGGCCGTGGGACTATGGCTACACCTTC. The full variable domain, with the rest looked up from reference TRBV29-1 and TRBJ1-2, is SAVISQKPSRDICQRGTSLTIQCQVDSQVTMMFWYRQQPGQSLTLIATANQGSEATYESGFVIDKFPISRPNLTFSTLTVSNMSPEDSSIYLCSVEDKVGQGPWDYGYTFGSGTRLTVV.

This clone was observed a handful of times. The CDR3 loop reads CASSLDTPATNEKLFF. CDR3 nucleotide sequence: TGCGCCAGCAGCTTGGATACCCCTGCAACTAATGAAAAACTGTTTTTT. The chain couples TRBV5-1 to TRBJ1-4; D not certain. V was pared by 0 bases and J by 0 bases, with 9 bases between. Germline CDR1 reads SGHRS; CDR2 reads YFSETQ. This CDR3 has 16 residues.

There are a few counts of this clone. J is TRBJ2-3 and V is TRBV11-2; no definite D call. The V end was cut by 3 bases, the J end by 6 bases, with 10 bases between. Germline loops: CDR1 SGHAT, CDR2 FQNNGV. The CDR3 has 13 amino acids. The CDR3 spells CASSLAPSDTQYF. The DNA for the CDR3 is TGTGCCAGCAGCTTGGCGCCAAGCGATACGCAGTATTTT.

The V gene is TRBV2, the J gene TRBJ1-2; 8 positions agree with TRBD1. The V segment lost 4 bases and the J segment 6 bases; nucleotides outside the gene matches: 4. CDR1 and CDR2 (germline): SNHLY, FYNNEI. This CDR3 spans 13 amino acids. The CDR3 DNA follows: TGTGCCAGCAGTGCTCGGACAGGGCATGGCTACACCTTC. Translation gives CASSARTGHGYTF.

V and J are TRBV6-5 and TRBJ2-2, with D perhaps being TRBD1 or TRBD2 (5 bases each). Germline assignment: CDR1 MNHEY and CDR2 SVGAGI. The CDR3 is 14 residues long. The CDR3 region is CTYRDGESTGELFF. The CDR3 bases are TGTACCTACCGGGACGGGGAGTCCACCGGGGAGCTGTTTTTT.

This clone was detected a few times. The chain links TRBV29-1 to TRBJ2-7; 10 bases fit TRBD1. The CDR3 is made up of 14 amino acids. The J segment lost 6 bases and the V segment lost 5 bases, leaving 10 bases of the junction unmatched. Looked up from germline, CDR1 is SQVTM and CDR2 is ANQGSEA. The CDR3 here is CSVPRGQGLGEQYF. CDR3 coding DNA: TGCAGCGTTCCCCGGGGACAGGGGCTCGGCGAGCAGTACTTC.

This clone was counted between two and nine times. CDR3 nucleotide sequence: TGTGCCACCCGAAGCGACTTCCCGAACTATGGCTACACCTTC. This codes for CATRSDFPNYGYTF. V usage is TRBV6-1 and J usage is TRBJ1-2; D is unresolved. CDR1 MNHNS and CDR2 SASEGT come from the germline V gene. This CDR3 spans 14 amino acids. Trimming shortened V by 10 bases and J by 2 bases, and 17 bases separated the two germline ends.